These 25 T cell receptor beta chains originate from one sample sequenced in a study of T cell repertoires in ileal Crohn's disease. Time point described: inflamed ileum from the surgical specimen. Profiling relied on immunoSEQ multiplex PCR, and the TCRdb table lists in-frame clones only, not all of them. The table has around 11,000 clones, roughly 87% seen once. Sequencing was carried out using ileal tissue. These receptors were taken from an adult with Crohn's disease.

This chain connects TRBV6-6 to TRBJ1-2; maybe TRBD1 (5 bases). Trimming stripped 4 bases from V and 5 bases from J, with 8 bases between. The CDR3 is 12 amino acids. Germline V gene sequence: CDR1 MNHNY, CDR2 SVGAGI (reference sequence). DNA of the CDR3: TGTGCCAGCAGTTCAAGACAGTATGGCTACACCTTC. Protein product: CASSSRQYGYTF.

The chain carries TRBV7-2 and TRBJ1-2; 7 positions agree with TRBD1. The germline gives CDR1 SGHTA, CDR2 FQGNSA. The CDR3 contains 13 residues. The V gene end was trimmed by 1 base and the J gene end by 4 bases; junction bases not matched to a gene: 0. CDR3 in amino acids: CASSLGQGYGYTF. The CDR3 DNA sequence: TGTGCCAGCAGCTTAGGACAGGGCTATGGCTACACCTTC. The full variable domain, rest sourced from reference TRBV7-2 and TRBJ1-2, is GAGVSQSPSNKVTEKGKDVELRCDPISGHTALYWYRQSLGQGLEFLIYFQGNSAPDKSGLPSDRFSAERTGGSVSTLTIQRTQQEDSAVYLCASSLGQGYGYTFGSGTRLTVV.

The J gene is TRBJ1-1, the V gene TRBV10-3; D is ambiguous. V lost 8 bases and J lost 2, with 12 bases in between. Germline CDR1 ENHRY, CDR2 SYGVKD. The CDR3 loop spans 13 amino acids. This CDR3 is CAIGSGSNTEAFF. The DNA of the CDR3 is TGTGCCATCGGATCAGGCAGTAACACTGAAGCTTTCTTT.

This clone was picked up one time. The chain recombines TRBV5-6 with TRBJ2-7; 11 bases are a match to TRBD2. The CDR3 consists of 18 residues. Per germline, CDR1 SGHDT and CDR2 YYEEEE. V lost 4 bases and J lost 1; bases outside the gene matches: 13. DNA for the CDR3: TGTGCCAGCAGCGCCATAGCGGGAGGGCCCAGTAAGTCCTACGAGCAGTACGTC. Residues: CASSAIAGGPSKSYEQYV.

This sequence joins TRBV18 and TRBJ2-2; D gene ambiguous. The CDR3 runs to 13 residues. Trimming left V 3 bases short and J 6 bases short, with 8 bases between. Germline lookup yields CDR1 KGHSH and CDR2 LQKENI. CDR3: CASSPWASGELFF. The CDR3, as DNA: TGTGCCAGCTCACCGTGGGCATCCGGGGAGCTGTTTTTT.

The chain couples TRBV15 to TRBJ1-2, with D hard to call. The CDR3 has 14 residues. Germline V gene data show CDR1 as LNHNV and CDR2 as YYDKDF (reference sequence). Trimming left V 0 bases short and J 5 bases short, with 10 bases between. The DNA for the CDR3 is TGTGCCACCAGCAGAGAGGAAGTGGGATATGGCTACACCTTC. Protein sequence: CATSREEVGYGYTF.

The CDR3 DNA follows: TGTGCCAGTAGTACTCTTACAGGGTTGCGAGGGGAGCTGTTTTTT. Protein sequence: CASSTLTGLRGELFF. The chain joins TRBV19 to TRBJ2-2; TRBD1 might be the D (6 bases). Germline V gives CDR1 LNHDA, CDR2 SQIVND (reference sequence). V lost 4 bases, J lost 8 bases, and 17 bases lay in between. The CDR3 has 15 amino acids.

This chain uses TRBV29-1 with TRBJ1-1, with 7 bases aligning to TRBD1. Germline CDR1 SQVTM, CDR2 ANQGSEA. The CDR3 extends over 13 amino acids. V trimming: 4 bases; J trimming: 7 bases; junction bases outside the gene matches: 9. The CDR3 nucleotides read TGCAGCGTTGGAAACAGGGGATGGGATGAAGCTTTCTTT. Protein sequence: CSVGNRGWDEAFF.

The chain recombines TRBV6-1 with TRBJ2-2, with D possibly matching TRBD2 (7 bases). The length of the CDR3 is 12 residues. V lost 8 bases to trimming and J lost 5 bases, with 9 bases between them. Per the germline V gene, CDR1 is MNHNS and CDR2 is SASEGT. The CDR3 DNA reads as TGTGCCAGCGGGAGGGGGACCGGGGAGCTGTTTTTT. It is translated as CASGRGTGELFF.

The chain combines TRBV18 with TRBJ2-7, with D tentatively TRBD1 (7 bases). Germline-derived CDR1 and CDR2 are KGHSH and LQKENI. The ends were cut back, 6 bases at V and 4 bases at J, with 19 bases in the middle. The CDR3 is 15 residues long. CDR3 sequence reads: CASSRQGGTGYEQYV. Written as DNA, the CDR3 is TGTGCCAGCTCCCGACAGGGAGGAACGGGATACGAGCAGTACGTC.

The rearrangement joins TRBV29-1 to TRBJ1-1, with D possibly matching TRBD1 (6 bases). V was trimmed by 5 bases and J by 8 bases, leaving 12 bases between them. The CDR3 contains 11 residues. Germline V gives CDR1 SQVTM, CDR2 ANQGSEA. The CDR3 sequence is CSVLYRVEAFF. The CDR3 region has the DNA TGCAGCGTTCTGTACAGGGTGGAAGCTTTCTTT.

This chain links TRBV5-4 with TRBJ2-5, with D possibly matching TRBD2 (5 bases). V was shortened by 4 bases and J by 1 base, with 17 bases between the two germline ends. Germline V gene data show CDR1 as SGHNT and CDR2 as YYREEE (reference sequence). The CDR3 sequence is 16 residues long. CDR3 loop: CASSPEVAEAQETQYF. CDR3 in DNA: TGTGCCAGCAGCCCGGAGGTCGCGGAGGCCCAAGAGACCCAGTACTTC. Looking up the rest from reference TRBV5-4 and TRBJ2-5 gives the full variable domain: ETGVTQSPTHLIKTRGQQVTLRCSSQSGHNTVSWYQQALGQGPQFIFQYYREEENGRGNFPPRFSGLQFPNYSSELNVNALELDDSALYLCASSPEVAEAQETQYFGPGTRLLVL.

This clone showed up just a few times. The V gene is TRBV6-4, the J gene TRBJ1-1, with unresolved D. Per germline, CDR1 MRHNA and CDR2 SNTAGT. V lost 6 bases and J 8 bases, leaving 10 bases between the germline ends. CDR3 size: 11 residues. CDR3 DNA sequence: TGTGCCAGCAGAGGCCACAACGAAGCTTTCTTT. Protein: CASRGHNEAFF.

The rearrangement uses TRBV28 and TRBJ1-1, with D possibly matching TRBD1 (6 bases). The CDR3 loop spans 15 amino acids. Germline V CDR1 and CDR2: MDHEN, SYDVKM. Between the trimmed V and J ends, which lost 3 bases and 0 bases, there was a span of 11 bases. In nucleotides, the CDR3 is TGTGCCAGCAGTTTCCGGAGGGGGATGAACACTGAAGCTTTCTTT. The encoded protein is CASSFRRGMNTEAFF.

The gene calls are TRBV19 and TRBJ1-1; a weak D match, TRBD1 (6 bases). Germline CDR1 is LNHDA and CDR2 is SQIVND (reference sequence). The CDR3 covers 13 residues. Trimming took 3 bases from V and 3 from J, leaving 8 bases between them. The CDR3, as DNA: TGTGCCAGTAGTATGAAGGGGGACACTGAAGCTTTCTTT. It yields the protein CASSMKGDTEAFF.

CDR3 in amino acids: CASSPGTATQRTEAFF. The CDR3 DNA sequence: TGTGCCAGCAGCCCCGGGACAGCCACCCAGAGGACTGAAGCTTTCTTT. This rearrangement joins TRBV7-3 to TRBJ1-1; 7 bases align to TRBD1. V shed 5 bases and J 5 bases; nucleotides not matched to a gene: 14. The CDR3 has 16 amino acids. Germline CDR1 is SGHTA and CDR2 is FQGTGA.

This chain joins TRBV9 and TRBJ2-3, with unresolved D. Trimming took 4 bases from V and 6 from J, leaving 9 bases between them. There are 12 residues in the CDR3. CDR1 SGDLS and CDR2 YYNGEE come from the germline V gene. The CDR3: CASSPRLDTQYF. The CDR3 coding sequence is TGTGCCAGCAGCCCTCGACTGGATACGCAGTATTTT. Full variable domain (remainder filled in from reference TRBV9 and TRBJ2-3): DSGVTQTPKHLITATGQRVTLRCSPRSGDLSVYWYQQSLDQGLQFLIQYYNGEERAKGNILERFSAQQFPDLHSELNLSSLELGDSALYFCASSPRLDTQYFGPGTRLTVL.

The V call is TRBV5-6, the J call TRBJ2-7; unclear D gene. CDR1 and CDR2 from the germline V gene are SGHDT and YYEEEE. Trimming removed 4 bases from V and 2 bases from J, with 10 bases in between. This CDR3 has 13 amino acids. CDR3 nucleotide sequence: TGTGCCAGCAGCCCCGGCGGAGCCTACGAGCAGTACGTC. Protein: CASSPGGAYEQYV.

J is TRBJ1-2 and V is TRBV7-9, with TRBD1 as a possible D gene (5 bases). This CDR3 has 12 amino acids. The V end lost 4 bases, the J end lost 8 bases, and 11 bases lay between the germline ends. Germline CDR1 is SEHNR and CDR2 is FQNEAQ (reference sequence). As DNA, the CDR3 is TGTGCCAGCAGCTATACAGGAGAAGGCTACACCTTC. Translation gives CASSYTGEGYTF.

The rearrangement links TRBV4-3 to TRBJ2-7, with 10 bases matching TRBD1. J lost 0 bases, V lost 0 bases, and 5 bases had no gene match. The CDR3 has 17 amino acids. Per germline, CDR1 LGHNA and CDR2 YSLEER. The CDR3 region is CASSQDYGTGVSYEQYF. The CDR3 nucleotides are TGCGCCAGCAGCCAAGATTATGGGACAGGGGTCTCCTACGAGCAGTACTTC.

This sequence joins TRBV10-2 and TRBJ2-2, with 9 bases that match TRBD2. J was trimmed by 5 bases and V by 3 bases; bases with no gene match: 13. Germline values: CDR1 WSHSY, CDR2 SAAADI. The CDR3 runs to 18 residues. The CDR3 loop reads CASSDSRREGLKTGELFF. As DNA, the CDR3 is TGCGCCAGCAGTGATTCGAGGCGGGAGGGCCTGAAAACCGGGGAGCTGTTTTTT.

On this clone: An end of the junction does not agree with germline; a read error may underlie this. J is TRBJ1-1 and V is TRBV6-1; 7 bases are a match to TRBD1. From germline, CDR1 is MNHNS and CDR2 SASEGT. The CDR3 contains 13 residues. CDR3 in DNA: TGTGTCAGCAGCGCAACCGGGACAGAGAAGGCTTTCTTT. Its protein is CVSSATGTEKAFF.

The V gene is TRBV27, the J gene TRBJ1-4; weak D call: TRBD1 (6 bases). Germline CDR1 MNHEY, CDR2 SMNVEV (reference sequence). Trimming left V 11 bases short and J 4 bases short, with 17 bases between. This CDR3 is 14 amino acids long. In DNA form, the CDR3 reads TGTGCCGCCCGTGGACAGAGCCTTAATGAAAAACTGTTTTTT. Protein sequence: CAARGQSLNEKLFF.

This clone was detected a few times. The DNA for the CDR3 is TGTGCCAGTAGTGGTACGGAGCCAACGGGTGGCTACACCTTC. It codes for CASSGTEPTGGYTF. The chain uses TRBV19 and TRBJ1-2; D uncertain. The CDR3 loop spans 14 amino acids. Trimming took 5 bases from V and 7 from J, leaving 17 bases between them. The germline CDR1 and CDR2 sequences are LNHDA and SQIVND (reference sequence).

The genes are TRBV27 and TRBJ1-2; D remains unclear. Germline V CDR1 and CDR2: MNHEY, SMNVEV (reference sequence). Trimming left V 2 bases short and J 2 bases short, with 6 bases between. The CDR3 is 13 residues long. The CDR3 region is CASSLQPNYGYTF. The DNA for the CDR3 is TGTGCCAGCAGTTTACAGCCGAACTATGGCTACACCTTC.